This TCR beta chain was recovered during a study of control samples from healthy donors and cancer patients. Trimming removed 0 bases from V and 1 base from J, with 12 bases in between. Per the germline V gene, CDR1 is KGHSH and CDR2 is LQKENI. CDR3 length: 16 residues. TCRdb keeps only in-frame clones here, not all; method: immunoSEQ multiplex PCR. The specimen's table records about 200,000 clones. J is TRBJ2-5 and V is TRBV18, with a possible D match to TRBD1 (5 bases). The origin of this receptor is a woman in her thirties in good health. The sample consisted of blood. The DNA of the CDR3 is TGTGCCAGCTCACCACCGGGTTCAACAGGCCAAGAGACCCAGTACTTC. Translated: CASSPPGSTGQETQYF.